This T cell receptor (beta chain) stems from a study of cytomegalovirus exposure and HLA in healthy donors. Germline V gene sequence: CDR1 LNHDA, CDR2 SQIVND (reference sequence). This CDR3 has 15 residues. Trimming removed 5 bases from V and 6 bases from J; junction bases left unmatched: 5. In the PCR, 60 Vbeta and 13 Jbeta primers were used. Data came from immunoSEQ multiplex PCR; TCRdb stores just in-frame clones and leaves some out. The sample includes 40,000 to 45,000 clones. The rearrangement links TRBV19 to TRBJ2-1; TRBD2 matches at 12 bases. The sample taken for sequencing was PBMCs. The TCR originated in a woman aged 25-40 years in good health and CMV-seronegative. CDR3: CASSLTSGSFNEQFF. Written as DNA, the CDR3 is TGTGCCAGTAGTCTGACTAGCGGGAGTTTCAATGAGCAGTTCTTC.